This TCR beta chain was captured in a study of Ad26.COV2.S vaccination and SARS-CoV-2 variants (dated by TCRdb to 2020 to 2023). Background on the whole study: Vaccine-arm donors were drawn from COV1001, a multicentre, randomized, double-blind, placebo-controlled phase I-IIa trial of Ad26.COV2.S in healthy adults. Ad26.COV2.S was administered intramuscularly at 5 x 10^10 or 1 x 10^11 viral particles, either as a single shot or as two shots given 56 days apart. TCRbeta repertoire sequencing was used to assess the specificity and breadth of SARS-CoV-2-reactive T cell receptors after Ad26.COV2.S vaccination. A total of 32 samples were included in the TCR-sequenced set, comprising about 20 Ad26.COV2.S vaccine recipients, 5 placebo recipients and 8 SARS-CoV-2 convalescent individuals. Trial participants were randomized into five groups of five: low-dose or high-dose Ad26.COV2.S given once or twice, or placebo on both occasions. Investigators remained blinded to trial group allocation during experiments and outcome assessment. What the research found in general, with its limitations: Higher spike-specific TCR breadth was observed in Ad26.COV2.S recipients than in placebo recipients (P = 0.0014). Comparing responses between vaccine doses or regimens was not something the study was powered to do. Vaccine and placebo recipients had comparable non-spike TCR breadth, which fits with the vaccine containing only spike. The authors noted that total T cell responses may have been underestimated by the TCR breadth and depth analyses. After vaccination, substantial breadth of spike-specific CD8+ and CD4+ T cell responses was reported.

From a lookup of the germline V gene, CDR1 and CDR2 are MNHEY and SVGEGT. The CDR3 has 15 amino acids, counting the end cysteine and phenylalanine. Only the CDR3 part of the read is kept: 45 bases, read in frame from the first base. V is cut back by 5 bases and J by 2 bases, with 6 bases in the junction unmatched. TCRbeta CDR3 regions were sequenced with the immunoSEQ Assay. After extraction, genomic DNA underwent amplification by bias-controlled multiplex PCR, followed by high-throughput sequencing. From the authors' description of their analysis: To quantify the absolute abundance of every unique TCRbeta CDR3 region, sequences were collapsed and filtered. T cell fraction was estimated by normalization of TCRbeta template counts to usable DNA, with usable DNA being measured through amplification of reference genes present in all nucleated cells. Repertoire TCRs were annotated as SARS-CoV-2-specific when V gene, CDR3 amino acid sequence and J gene were exactly matched to a known reactive TCR set. The reference SARS-CoV-2 TCR set came from MIRA and was filtered for enrichment in COVID-19-positive ImmuneCODE repertoires, removing public or cross-reactive TCRs. Drawing on the MIRA antigens, annotated TCRs were analysed further at the level of specific ORF or position within ORF. Breadth was defined as the number of annotated unique rearrangements divided by the total number of unique productive rearrangements, and depth was defined as the summed frequency of the annotated unique rearrangements. Two-sided Wilcoxon rank-sum tests were applied when comparing TCR breadth between groups. TCRdb holds this immuneACCESS table with in-frame rearrangements only. Some clones are missing; in checked studies, unresolved V genes explain under half, and the rest has no known cause. Clonal size and the V and J genes are those of that table, whereas D and trimming came from the DNA. In this sample the table shows 300,000 to 350,000 clones, 90% of which occur a single time. The top ten clones comprise over 5% of the sample.

The treatment or condition label corresponds to: some 20 received Ad26.COV2.S at low or high dose, single or two shots; 5 received placebo; per-sample allocation not given. For vaccine and placebo recipients, repertoires were sequenced using samples collected on day 63 after the first injection. Cohort 1b enrolled some 25 adults aged 18-55 years at a single site in Boston, USA, between 29 July and 7 August 2020. As a vaccine, Ad26.COV2.S was a replication-incompetent adenovirus type 26 vector that expressed a prefusion-stabilized SARS-CoV-2 spike protein derived from the original Wuhan strain. On this clone: What this receptor recognizes is not known. No qualities accompany the bases; no much larger clone lies one base away.

The receptor comes from a person aged 18 to 59 who received the Ad26.COV2.S COVID-19 vaccine or a placebo. This receptor chain uses TRBV6-2 or TRBV6-3 and TRBJ2-3; 8 bases in between match TRBD1. The source material was peripheral blood, sampled in a trial of Ad26.COV2.S vaccine versus placebo. The CDR3 region has the sequence CASSDRDRSTDTQYF. The DNA sequence is given as TGTGCCAGCAGTGACCGGGACAGGTCCACAGATACGCAGTATTTT.